This paragraph reports one T cell receptor beta chain. Its antigen is still unknown. This sample was included in a study of shared clonotypes between healthy human individuals. Findings and limits, study-wide: Represented diversity (both genetic and exposure-history) was limited by the small number of donors.

Sequencing used immunoSEQ multiplex PCR; TCRdb keeps in-frame clones, though not all of them. The data contain about half a million clones, less than 80% of them singletons. The clonotype comes from a woman between 35 and 50 years old in good health. Some clones in this sample may be carry-over from other donors' samples. Sequenced material: PBMCs.

CDR3: CAWNLAGGNEQFF. The CDR3, as DNA: TGTGCCTGGAACTTGGCGGGAGGGAATGAGCAGTTCTTC. The gene calls are TRBV30 and TRBJ2-1, with TRBD2 matching 9 bases. The CDR3 has 13 residues. The germline V gene encodes CDR1 GTSNPN and CDR2 SVGIG (reference sequence). V gave up 4 bases and J gave up 7 bases; unmatched junction bases: 5.